This TCR beta chain stems from a study of blood T cell repertoires in COVID-19. Germline V lookup: CDR1 LNHDA, CDR2 SQIVND (reference sequence). V dropped 7 bases and J dropped 4; count of bases not matched to a gene: 5. The CDR3 spans 13 residues. The repertoire was sequenced with immunoSEQ multiplex PCR; TCRdb's copy has only in-frame clones and lacks some. The sample lists 110,000 to 150,000 clones, around 86% occurring once. Donors were grouped by their self-reported clinical history. Before being deemed recovered, Cohort 3 donors had two negative PCRs, clearance, or symptom resolution. The specimen was PBMCs or T cells enriched from blood (not recorded which). The V gene is TRBV19, the J gene TRBJ1-2, with TRBD1 matching over 8 bases. The clonotype originates from a man aged 45 to 65 who had recovered from COVID-19. Here the CDR3 DNA reads TGTGCCAGTACCGAACAGGGGGGCTATGGCTACACCTTC. Amino acids: CASTEQGGYGYTF.